This entry concerns a single TCR beta chain. Its antigen is unidentified. Multiplex PCR in two rounds served to amplify TCR beta CDR3 from genomic DNA. Specific primers for each TRBV and TRBJ gene were what first-round PCR used. One entry per CDR3 protein, called by TCRdb with MiXCR from the multiplex PCR reads. The sample yields about 35,000 distinct CDR3 sequences, less than 45% seen once. The V gene's germline CDR1 is KGHDR and CDR2 SFDVKD. This CDR3 is built from 16 residues. With 6 bases clipped from V and 8 bases from J, the junction kept 12 bases outside the gene matches. The data were obtained in a study of prognosis after radiotherapy for stage I lung cancer. None of the patients had undergone chemotherapy or radiotherapy beforehand or had any other malignancy, and each showed node-negative status on CT and PET/CT. Two sampling time points were used, and 6 to 7.5 milliliters of peripheral blood were drawn at each.

General study points: Once stereotactic body radiation therapy had been given, unique TCR clone counts fell, with a median of approximately 10,000 versus 7,000.

Sequences were derived from PBMCs, sampled before or after stereotactic body radiation therapy (not recorded which). This clonotype originated in a donor aged 50 or older with non-small cell lung cancer. The chain combines TRBV24-1 with TRBJ2-1; 10 positions agree with TRBD2. The CDR3 sequence is CATSSTSGSSMDEQFF. CDR3 DNA: TGTGCCACCAGTTCGACTAGCGGGTCGAGTATGGATGAGCAGTTCTTC.